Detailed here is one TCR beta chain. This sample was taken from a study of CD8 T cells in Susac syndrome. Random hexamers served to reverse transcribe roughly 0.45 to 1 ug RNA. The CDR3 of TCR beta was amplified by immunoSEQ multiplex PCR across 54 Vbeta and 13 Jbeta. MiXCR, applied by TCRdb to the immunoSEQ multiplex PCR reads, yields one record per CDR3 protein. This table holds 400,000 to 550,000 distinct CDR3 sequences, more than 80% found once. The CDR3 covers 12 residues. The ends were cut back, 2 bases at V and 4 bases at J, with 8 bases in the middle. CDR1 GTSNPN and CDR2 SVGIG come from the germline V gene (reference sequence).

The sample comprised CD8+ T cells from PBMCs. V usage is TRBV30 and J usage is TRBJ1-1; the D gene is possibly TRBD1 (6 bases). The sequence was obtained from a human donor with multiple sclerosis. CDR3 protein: CAWSPDSTEAFF. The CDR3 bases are TGTGCCTGGAGTCCGGACAGCACTGAAGCTTTCTTT.